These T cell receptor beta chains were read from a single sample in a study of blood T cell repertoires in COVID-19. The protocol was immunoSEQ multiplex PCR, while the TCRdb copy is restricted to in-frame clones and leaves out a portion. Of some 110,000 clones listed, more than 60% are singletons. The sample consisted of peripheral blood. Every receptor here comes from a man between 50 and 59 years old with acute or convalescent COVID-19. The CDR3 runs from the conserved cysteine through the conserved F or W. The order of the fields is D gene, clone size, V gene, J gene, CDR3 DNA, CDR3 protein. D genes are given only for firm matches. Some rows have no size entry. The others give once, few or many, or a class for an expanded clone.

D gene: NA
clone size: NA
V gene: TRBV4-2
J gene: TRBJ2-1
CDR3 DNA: TGTGCCAGCAGCCAAGAGTCGGCGCGGGAAGGCAATGAGCAGTTCTTC
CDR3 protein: CASSQESAREGNEQFF

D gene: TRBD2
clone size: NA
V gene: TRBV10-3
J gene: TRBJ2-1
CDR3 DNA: TGTGCCATCAGATCTAGCGGCCCTAGGTACAATGAGCAGTTCTTC
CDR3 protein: CAIRSSGPRYNEQFF

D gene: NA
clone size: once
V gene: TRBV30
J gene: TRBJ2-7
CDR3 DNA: TGTGCCTGGAGTCTCGACAGTCCAAACGAGCAGTACTTC
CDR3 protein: CAWSLDSPNEQYF

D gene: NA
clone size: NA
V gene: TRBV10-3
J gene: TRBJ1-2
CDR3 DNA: TGTGCCACACATGAGGGAGGGGGGCGAGGGGACCCCTCTAACTATGGCTACACCTTC
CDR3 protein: CATHEGGGRGDPSNYGYTF

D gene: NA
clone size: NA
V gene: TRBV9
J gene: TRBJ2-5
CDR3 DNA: TGTGCCAGCACCTCGGGGGTGGAAGAGACCCAGTACTTC
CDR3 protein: CASTSGVEETQYF

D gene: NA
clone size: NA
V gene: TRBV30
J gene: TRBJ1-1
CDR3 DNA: TGTGCCTGGAGTGTACTCGGGCAGGGAAACACTGAAGCTTTCTTT
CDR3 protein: CAWSVLGQGNTEAFF

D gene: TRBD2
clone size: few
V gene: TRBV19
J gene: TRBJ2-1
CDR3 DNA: TGTGCCAGTACTGGGACTAGCGGCTACAATGAGCAGTTCTTC
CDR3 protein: CASTGTSGYNEQFF

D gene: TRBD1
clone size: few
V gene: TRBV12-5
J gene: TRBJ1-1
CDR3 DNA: TGTGCTAGTGAACAAGGACAGGGGAGGACTGAAGCTTTCTTT
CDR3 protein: CASEQGQGRTEAFF

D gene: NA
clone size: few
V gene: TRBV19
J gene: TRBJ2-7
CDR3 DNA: TGTGCCAGTAGTATCCAGGGCGTAACCTACGAGCAGTACTTC
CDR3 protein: CASSIQGVTYEQYF

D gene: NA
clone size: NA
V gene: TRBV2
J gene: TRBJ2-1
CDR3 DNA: TGTGCCAGCAGTGAGAGGTCTTACAATGAGCAGTTCTTC
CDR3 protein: CASSERSYNEQFF

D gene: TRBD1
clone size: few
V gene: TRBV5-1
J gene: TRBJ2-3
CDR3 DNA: TGCGCCAGCAGCTCGGGACAGGGAGAAGATACGCAGTATTTT
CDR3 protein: CASSSGQGEDTQYF

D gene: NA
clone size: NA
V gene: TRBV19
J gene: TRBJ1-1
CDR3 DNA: TGTGCCAGTAGTATAGATTGGACAAACGATATGGCTTTCTTT
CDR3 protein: CASSIDWTNDMAFF

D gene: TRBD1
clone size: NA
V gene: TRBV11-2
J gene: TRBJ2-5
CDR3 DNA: TGTGCCAGCAGCCAGGGACAGATCCAAGAGACCCAGTACTTC
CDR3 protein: CASSQGQIQETQYF

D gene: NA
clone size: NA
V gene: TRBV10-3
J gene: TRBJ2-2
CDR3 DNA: TGTGCCATCAGAGGGGGCACCGGGGAGCTGTTTTTT
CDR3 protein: CAIRGGTGELFF

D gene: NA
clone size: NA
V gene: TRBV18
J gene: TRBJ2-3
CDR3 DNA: TGTGCCAGCTCACCCTCCGCGACAGATATGAATAGAGATACGCAGTATTTT
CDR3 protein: CASSPSATDMNRDTQYF

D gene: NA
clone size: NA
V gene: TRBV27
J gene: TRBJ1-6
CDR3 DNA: TGTGCCAGCAGCTACGGGTCCTATAATTCACCCCTCCACTTT
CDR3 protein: CASSYGSYNSPLHF

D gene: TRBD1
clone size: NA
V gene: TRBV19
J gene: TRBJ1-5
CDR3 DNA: TGTGCCAGTAGTATACCGGACAGGGAACACCAGCCCCAGCATTTT
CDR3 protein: CASSIPDREHQPQHF

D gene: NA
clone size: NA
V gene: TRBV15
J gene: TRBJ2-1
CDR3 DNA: TGTGCCACCAGCAGAGATATGCTAGCGTTTCATGAGCAGTTCTTC
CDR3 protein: CATSRDMLAFHEQFF

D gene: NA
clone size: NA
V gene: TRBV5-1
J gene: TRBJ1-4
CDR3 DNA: TGCGCCAGCAGCACCGACAGTTCTGGAATTCTGTTTTTT
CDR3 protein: CASSTDSSGILFF

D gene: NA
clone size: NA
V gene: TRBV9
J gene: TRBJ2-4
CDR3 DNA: TGTGCCAGCAGCGTAGCTATGACAGGTTTAGCCAAAAACATTCAGTACTTC
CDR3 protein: CASSVAMTGLAKNIQYF

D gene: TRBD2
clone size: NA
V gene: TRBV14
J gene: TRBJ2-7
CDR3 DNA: TGTGCCAGCAGCCTGACTAGCGGGAGATCCGAGCAGTACTTC
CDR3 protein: CASSLTSGRSEQYF

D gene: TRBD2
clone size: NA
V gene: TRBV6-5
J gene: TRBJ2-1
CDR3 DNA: TGTGCCAGCAGCCCGGGACTAGCGGGAGTCAATGAGCAGTTCTTC
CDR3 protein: CASSPGLAGVNEQFF

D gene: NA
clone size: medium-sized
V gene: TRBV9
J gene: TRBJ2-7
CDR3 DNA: TGTGCCAGCAGCTCTCGGACTGGAACTGAGAACGAGCAGTACTTC
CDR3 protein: CASSSRTGTENEQYF

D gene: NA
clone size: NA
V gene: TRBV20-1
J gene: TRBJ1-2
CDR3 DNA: TGCAGTGCTAGGCGGCAGGGCTACACCTTC
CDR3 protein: CSARRQGYTF

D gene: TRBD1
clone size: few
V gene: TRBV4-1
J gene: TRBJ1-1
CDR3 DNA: TGCGCCAGCAGGAGAGGGGGCGGCACTGAAGCTTTCTTT
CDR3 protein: CASRRGGGTEAFF

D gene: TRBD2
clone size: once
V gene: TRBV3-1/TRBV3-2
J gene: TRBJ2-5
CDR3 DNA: TGTGCCACTACGAGCGGGGGGGCCGACCAAGAGACCCAGTACTTC
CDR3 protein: CATTSGGADQETQYF

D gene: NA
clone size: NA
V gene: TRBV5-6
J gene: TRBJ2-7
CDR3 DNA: TGTGCCAGCAGCTCAGACACCTCCTACGAGCAGTACTTC
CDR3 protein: CASSSDTSYEQYF

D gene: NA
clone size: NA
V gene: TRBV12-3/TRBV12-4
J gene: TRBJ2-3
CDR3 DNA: TGTGCCAGCAGCCGCCGCGGCACAGATACGCAGTATTTT
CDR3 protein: CASSRRGTDTQYF